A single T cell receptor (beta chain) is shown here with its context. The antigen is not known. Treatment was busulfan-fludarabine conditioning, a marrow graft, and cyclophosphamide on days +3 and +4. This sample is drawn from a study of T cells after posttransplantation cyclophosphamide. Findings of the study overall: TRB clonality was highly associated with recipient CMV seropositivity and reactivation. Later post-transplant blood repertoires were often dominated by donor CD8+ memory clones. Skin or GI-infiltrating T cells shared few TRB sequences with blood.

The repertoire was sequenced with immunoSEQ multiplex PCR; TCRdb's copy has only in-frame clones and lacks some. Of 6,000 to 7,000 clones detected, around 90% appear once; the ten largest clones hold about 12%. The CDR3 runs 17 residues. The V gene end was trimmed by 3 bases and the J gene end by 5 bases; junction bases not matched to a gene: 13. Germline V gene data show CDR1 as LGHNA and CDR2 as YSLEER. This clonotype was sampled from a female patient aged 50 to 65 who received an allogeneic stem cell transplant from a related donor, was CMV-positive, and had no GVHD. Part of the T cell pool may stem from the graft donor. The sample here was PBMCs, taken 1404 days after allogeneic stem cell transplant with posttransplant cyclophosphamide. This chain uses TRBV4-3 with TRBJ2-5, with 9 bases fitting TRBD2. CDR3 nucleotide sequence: TGCGCCAGCAGCCACGGACAGGCAGGGCTAGCGGGGGAGACCCAGTACTTC. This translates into CASSHGQAGLAGETQYF.